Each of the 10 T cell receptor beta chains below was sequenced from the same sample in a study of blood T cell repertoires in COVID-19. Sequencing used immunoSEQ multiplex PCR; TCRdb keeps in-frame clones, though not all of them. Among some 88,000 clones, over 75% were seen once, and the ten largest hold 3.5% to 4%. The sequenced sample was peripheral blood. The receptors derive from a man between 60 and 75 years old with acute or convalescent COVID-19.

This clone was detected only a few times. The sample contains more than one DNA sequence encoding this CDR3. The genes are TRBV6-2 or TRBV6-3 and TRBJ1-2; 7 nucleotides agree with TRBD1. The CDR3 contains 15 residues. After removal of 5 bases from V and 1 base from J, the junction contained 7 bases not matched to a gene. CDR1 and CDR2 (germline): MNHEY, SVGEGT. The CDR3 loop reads CASSRTGQINYGYTF. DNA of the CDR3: TGTGCCAGCAGTAGAACGGGACAGATTAACTATGGCTACACCTTC.

The CDR3 here is CASSLSRGGGEQYF. The DNA for the CDR3 is TGTGCCAGCAGCTTAAGCAGGGGTGGGGGCGAGCAGTACTTC. The V and J genes are TRBV7-7 and TRBJ2-7; maybe TRBD1 (6 bases). This CDR3 is 14 amino acids long. With 2 bases removed from V and 6 bases from J, the gap between germline ends came to 14 bases. Per germline, CDR1 SSHAT and CDR2 FNYEAQ (reference sequence).

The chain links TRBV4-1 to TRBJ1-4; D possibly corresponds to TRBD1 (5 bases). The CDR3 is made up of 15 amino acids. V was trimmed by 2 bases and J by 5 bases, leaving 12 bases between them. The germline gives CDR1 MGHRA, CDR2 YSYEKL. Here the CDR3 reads CASSQSGKMNEKLFF. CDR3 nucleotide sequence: TGCGCCAGCAGCCAATCAGGGAAGATGAATGAAAAACTGTTTTTT.

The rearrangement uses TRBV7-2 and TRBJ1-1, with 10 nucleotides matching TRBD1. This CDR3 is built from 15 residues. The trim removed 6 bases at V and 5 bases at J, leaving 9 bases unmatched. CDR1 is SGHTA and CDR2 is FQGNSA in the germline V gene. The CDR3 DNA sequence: TGTGCCAGCAGTTACTCAGACAGGGGGCATACTGAAGCTTTCTTT. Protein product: CASSYSDRGHTEAFF.

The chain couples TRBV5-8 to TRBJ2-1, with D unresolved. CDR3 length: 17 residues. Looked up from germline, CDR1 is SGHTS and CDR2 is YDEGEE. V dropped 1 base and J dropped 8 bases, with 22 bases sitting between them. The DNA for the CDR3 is TGTGCCAGCAGCTTGAACCTCGTTGCGAAACCCTTCCATGAGCAGTTCTTC. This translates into CASSLNLVAKPFHEQFF. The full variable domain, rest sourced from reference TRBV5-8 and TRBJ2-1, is EAGVTQSPTHLIKTRGQQATLRCSPISGHTSVYWYQQALGLGLQFLLWYDEGEERNRGNFPPRFSGRQFPNYSSELNVNALELEDSALYLCASSLNLVAKPFHEQFFGPGTRLTVL.

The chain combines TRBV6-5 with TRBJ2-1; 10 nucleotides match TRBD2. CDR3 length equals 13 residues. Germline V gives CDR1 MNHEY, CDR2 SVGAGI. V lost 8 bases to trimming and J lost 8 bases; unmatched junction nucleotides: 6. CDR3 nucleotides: TGTGCCAGCGGGCTTCTAGCGGGGGATGAGCAGTTCTTC. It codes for CASGLLAGDEQFF.

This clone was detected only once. As DNA, the CDR3 is TGTGCCAGCAGTGAACACAGGTCATCCACTGAAGCTTTCTTT. Amino acid sequence: CASSEHRSSTEAFF. The rearrangement links TRBV6-1 to TRBJ1-1; weak D call: TRBD1 (5 bases). V was trimmed by 2 bases and J by 4 bases, leaving 11 bases between them. CDR1 and CDR2 from the germline V gene are MNHNS and SASEGT. This CDR3 is built from 14 residues.

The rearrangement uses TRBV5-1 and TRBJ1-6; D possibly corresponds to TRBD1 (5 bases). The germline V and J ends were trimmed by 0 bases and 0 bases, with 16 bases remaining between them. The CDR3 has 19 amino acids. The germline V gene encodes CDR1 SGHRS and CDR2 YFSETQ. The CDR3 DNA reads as TGCGCCAGCAGCTTGGTATTGGACACCCTGAGCTCCTATAATTCACCCCTCCACTTT. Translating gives CASSLVLDTLSSYNSPLHF. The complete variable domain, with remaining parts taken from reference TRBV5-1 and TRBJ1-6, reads KAGVTQTPRYLIKTRGQQVTLSCSPISGHRSVSWYQQTPGQGLQFLFEYFSETQRNKGNFPGRFSGRQFSNSRSEMNVSTLELGDSALYLCASSLVLDTLSSYNSPLHFGNGTRLTVT.

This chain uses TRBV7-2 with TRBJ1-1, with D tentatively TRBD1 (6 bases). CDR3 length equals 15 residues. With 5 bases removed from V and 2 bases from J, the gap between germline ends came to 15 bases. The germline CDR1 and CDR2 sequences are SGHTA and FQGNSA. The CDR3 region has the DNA TGTGCCAGCAGCCGTATGGCAGGGACAAACACTGAAGCTTTCTTT. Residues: CASSRMAGTNTEAFF.

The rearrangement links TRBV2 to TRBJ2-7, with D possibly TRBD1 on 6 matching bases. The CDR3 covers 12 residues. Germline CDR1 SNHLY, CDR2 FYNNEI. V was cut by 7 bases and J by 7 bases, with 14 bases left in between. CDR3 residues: CASKAQGLEQYF. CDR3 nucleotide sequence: TGTGCCAGCAAGGCCCAGGGGCTGGAGCAGTACTTC.